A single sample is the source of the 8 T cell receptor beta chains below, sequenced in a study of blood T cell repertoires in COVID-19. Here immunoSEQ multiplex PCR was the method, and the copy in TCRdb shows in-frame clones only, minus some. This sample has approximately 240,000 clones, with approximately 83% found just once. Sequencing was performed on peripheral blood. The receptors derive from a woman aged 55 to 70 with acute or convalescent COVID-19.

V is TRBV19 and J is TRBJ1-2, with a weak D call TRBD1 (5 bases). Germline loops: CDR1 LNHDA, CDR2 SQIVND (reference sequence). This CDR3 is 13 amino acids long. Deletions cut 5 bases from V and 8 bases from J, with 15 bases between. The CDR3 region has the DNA TGTGCCAGTAGTCGAACAGGCCATCGGGGCTACACCTTC. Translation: CASSRTGHRGYTF.

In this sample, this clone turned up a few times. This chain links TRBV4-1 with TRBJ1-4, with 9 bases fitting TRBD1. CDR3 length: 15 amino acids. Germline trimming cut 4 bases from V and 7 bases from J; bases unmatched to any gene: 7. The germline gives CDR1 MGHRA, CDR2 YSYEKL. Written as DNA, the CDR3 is TGCGCCAGCAGCCTCGAACGGACAGGGGTTGAAAAACTGTTTTTT. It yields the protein CASSLERTGVEKLFF.

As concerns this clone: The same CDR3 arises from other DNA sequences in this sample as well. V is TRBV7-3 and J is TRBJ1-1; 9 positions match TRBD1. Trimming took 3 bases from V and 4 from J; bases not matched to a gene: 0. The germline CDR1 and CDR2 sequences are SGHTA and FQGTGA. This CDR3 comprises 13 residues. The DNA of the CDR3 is TGTGCCAGCAGCTTGACAGGGGGCACTGAAGCTTTCTTT. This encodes CASSLTGGTEAFF.

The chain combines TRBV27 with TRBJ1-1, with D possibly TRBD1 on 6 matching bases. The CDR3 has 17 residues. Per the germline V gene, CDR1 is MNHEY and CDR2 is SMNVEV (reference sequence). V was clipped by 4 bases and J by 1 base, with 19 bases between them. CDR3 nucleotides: TGTGCCAGCAGTTCCACCAAACTGACAGGATCGAACACTGAAGCTTTCTTT. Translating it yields CASSSTKLTGSNTEAFF.

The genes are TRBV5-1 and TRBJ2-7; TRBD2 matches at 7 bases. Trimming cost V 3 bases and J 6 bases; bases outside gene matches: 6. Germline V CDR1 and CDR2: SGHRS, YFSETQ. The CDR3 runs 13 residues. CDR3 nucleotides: TGCGCCAGCAGCTCGGGACTATTAGGCGAGCAGTACTTC. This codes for CASSSGLLGEQYF. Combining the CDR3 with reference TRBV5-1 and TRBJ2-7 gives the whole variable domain KAGVTQTPRYLIKTRGQQVTLSCSPISGHRSVSWYQQTPGQGLQFLFEYFSETQRNKGNFPGRFSGRQFSNSRSEMNVSTLELGDSALYLCASSSGLLGEQYFGPGTRLTVT.

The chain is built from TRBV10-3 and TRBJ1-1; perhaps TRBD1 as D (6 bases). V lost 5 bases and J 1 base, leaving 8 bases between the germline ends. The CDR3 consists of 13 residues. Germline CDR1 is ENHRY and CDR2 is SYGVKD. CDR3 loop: CAISPDRNTEAFF. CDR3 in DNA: TGTGCCATCAGTCCGGACAGGAACACTGAAGCTTTCTTT.

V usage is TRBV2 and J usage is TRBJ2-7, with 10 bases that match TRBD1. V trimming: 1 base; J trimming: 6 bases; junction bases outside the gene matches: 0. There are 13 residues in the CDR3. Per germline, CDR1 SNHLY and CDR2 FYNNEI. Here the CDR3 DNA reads TGTGCCAGCAGTGAAGGGACAGGGGGCGAGCAGTACTTC. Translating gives CASSEGTGGEQYF.

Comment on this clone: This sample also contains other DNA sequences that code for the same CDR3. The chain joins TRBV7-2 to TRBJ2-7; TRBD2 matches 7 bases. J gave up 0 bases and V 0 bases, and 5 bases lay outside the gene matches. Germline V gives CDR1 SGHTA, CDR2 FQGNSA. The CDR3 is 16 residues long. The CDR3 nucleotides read TGTGCCAGCAGCTTAGCGGGCGGGGGAAGCTCCTACGAGCAGTACTTC. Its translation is CASSLAGGGSSYEQYF.